This TCR beta chain was sequenced in a study of CD8 T cells in ankylosing spondylitis. Overall study results and limits: Disease-associated clones were reportedly significantly overrepresented in matched ankylosing spondylitis synovial fluid. CD8+ disease-linked clones were present at relatively low frequencies in blood. There was a TCR beta motif, made of eight highly homologous variants, that appeared characteristic of ankylosing spondylitis blood.

By quantitative 5'-RACE with molecular barcodes, the TCR beta libraries were made. A single record per CDR3 protein comes from TCRdb applying MiXCR to the 5' RACE reads. The sample has under 850,000 distinct CDR3 sequences, 19% seen once. Remarks on this clonotype: What it binds is not known.

Germline CDR1 is SQVTM and CDR2 is ANQGSEA. This CDR3 comprises 15 residues. V was cut by 7 bases and J by 2 bases, with 18 bases left in between. This chain joins TRBV29-1 and TRBJ2-1; D may be TRBD2 (6 bases). The sample taken for sequencing was blood, either unsorted or a sorted T cell fraction (not recorded which). The receptor's source is a male donor with ankylosing spondylitis. The CDR3 DNA sequence: TGCAGCGCCCAACGGCCAGGAGGGCCCTACAATGAGCAGTTCTTC. Protein sequence: CSAQRPGGPYNEQFF.